This TCR beta chain is drawn from a study of shared clonotypes between healthy human individuals. Regarding the study as a whole: Estimated richness was generally greater in naive than memory subsets. At large depth, rarefaction still showed sorted-subset sequencing to be incomplete.

Trimming cost V 6 bases and J 0 bases, with 11 bases left between them. This CDR3 is 15 amino acids long. Germline assignment: CDR1 SNHLY and CDR2 FYNNEI. As for this clone: Its target is not known.

An even split of each subset's genomic DNA across several immunoSEQ plates was performed. Profiling relied on immunoSEQ multiplex PCR, and the TCRdb table lists in-frame clones only, not all of them. This table has about 680,000 clones, roughly 70% appearing once. What was sequenced was memory CD4+ T cells sorted from blood. The subset denotes: CD45RA-negative fraction. The source of this sequence is a woman between 25 and 40 years old in good health. J is TRBJ1-4 and V is TRBV2; a possible D gene is TRBD1 (5 bases). CDR3 sequence (DNA): TGTGCCAGCAGACGGGACGGCACAACTAATGAAAAACTGTTTTTT. This codes for CASRRDGTTNEKLFF.